This TCR beta chain was recovered during a study of cytomegalovirus exposure and HLA in healthy donors. It was with 60 Vbeta and 13 Jbeta primers that the PCR ran. The repertoire was sequenced with immunoSEQ multiplex PCR; TCRdb's copy has only in-frame clones and lacks some. The sample has approximately 170,000 clones; about 65% are singletons. Study-wide findings and caveats: The authors enumerated some 170 TCR beta chains as linked to cytomegalovirus.

Concerning this clone itself: Its specificity is unknown.

Germline V CDR1 and CDR2: MNHNS, SASEGT. V shed 4 bases and J 10 bases; nucleotides not matched to a gene: 6. The CDR3 totals 14 residues. The chain employs TRBV6-1 and TRBJ1-6; TRBD1 matches 8 bases. The receptor comes from a girl aged 5-17 years in good health and CMV-seronegative. The sequencing input was PBMCs. The DNA of the CDR3 is TGTGCCAGCAGTGTAAAGGACAGGGAGTCACCCCTCCACTTT. It is translated as CASSVKDRESPLHF.